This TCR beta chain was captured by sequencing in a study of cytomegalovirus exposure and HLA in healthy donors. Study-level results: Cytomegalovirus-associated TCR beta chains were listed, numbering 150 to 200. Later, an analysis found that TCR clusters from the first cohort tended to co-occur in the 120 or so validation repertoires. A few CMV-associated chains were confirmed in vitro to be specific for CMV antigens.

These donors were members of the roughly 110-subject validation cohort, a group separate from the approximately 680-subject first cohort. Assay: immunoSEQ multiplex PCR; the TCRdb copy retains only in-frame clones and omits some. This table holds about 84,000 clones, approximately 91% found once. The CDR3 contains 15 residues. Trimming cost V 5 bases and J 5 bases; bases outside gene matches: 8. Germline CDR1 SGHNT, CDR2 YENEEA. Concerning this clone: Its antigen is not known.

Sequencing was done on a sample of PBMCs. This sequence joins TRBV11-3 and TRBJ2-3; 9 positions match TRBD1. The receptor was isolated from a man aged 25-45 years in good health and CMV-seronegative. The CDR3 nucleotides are TGTGCCAGCAGCCAAGGGACAGGGTGGAAAGATACGCAGTATTTT. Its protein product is CASSQGTGWKDTQYF.